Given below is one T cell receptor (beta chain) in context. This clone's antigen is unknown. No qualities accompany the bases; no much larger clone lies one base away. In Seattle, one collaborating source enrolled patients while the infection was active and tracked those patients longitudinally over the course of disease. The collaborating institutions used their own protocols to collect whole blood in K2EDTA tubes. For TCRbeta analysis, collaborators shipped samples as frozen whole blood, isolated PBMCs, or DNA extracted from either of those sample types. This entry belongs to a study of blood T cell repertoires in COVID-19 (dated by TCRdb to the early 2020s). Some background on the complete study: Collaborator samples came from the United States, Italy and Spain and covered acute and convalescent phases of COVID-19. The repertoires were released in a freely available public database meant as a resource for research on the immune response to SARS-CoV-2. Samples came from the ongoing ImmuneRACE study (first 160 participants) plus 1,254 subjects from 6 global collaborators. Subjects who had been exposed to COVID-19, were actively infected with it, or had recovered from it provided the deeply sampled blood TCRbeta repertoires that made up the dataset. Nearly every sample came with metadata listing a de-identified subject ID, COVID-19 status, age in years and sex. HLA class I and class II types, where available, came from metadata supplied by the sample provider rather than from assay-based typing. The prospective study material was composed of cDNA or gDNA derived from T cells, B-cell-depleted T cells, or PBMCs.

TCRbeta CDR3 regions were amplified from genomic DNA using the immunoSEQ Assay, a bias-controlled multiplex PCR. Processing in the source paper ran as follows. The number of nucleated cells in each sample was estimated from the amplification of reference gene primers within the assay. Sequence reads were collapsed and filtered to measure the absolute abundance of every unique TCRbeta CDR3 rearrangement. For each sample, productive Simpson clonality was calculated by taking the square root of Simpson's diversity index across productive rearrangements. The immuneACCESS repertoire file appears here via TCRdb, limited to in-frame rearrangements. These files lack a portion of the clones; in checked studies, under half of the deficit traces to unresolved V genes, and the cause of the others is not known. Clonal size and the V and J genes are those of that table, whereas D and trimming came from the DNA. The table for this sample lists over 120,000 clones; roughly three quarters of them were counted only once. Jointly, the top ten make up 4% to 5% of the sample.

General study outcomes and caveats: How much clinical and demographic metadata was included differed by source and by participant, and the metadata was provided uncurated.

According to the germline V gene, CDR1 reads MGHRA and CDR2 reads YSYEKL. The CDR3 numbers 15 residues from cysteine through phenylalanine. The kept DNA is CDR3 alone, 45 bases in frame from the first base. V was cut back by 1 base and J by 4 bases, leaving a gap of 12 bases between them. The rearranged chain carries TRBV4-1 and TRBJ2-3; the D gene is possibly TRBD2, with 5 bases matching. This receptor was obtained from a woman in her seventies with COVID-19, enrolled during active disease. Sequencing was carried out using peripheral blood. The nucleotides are TGCGCCAGCAGCCAAGTGCGCTCTAGCTCAGATACGCAGTATTTT. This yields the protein CASSQVRSSSDTQYF.